Each of the 3 T cell receptor beta chains below was sequenced from the same sample in a study of beta chain features in type 1 diabetes. Study findings and constraints: In all four CD4+ subsets, TCRB CDR3 length was significantly, moderately reduced in type 1 diabetes.

Reverse transcription of all isolated RNA meant that expressed TCRB transcripts were sequenced. Clones were sequenced by immunoSEQ multiplex PCR, and TCRdb holds only the in-frame ones, with some missing. The sample holds some 350,000 clones, about 14% seen once. No antigen is known for these receptors. The sequenced material came from naive CD4+ T cells from blood. Every receptor here comes from a woman between 18 and 30 years old with type 1 diabetes.

The sample holds a few counts of this clone. The V call is TRBV11-2, the J call TRBJ2-1; no reliable D call. CDR3 length: 16 amino acids. V shed 3 bases and J shed 7 bases, with 19 bases lying between them. Germline CDR1 and CDR2: SGHAT and FQNNGV. In DNA, the CDR3 is TGTGCCAGCAGCTTTGGTAGTTTAAGTCGTTCGAATGAGCAGTTCTTC. Translating it yields CASSFGSLSRSNEQFF.

This clone came up a few times. V gene TRBV18 combines with J gene TRBJ1-5; no clear D. The CDR3 consists of 14 residues. The V gene's germline CDR1 is KGHSH and CDR2 LQKENI. Between the trimmed V and J ends, which lost 6 bases and 4 bases, there was a span of 13 bases. The CDR3 protein is CASSLGGENQPQHF. DNA of the CDR3: TGTGCCAGCTCCCTCGGCGGGGAAAATCAGCCCCAGCATTTT.

The chain carries TRBV18 and TRBJ2-1; TRBD2 might be the D (7 bases). The CDR3 has 15 residues. The germline V gene has CDR1 KGHSH and CDR2 LQKENI. Trimming took 0 bases from V and 12 from J, leaving 18 bases between them. This CDR3 is CASSPPVGGPEGQFF. Here the CDR3 DNA reads TGTGCCAGCTCACCACCTGTCGGGGGGCCCGAAGGGCAGTTCTTC.